This T cell receptor (beta chain) was observed in a study of spatial heterogeneity in lung cancer. Notes on the study in general: Ubiquitous expanded tumor TCRs showed up in blood more at resection than follow-up.

This CDR3 has 18 residues. The V gene's germline CDR1 is MNHEY and CDR2 SMNVEV (reference sequence). V was trimmed by 5 bases and J by 0 bases, leaving 20 bases between them. Unique molecular identifiers tagged every individual TCR cDNA molecule. TCRdb recomputed calls from the 5' RACE reads with MiXCR, one row per CDR3 protein. The repertoire has some 22,000 distinct CDR3 sequences, about 4.7% of them found once; the top ten carry more than 4.5%. This clonotype was detected many times. Its antigen is undetermined. Time point meaning: sample taken at primary tumor resection. No cells were sorted before sequencing. The whole RNA sequenced was extracted from tumor, nontumor lung or frozen PBMC.

This material consisted of PBMCs, taken at surgery. The sequence was collected from a male donor with early-stage non-small cell lung cancer. This rearrangement joins TRBV27 to TRBJ2-4, with D unclear. CDR3 amino acids: CASSPDTMAKLAKNIQYF. The CDR3 DNA reads as TGTGCCAGCAGTCCAGACACGATGGCAAAACTAGCCAAAAACATTCAGTACTTC.